This T cell receptor (beta chain) was profiled in a study of early T cells in non-severe SARS-CoV-2 infection. J gave up 2 bases and V 6 bases, and 11 bases lay outside the gene matches. Germline CDR1 and CDR2: SQVTM and ANQGSEA. The CDR3 runs 15 residues. The table lists this clonotype with many counts. MiXCR, run by TCRdb on the 5' RACE reads, gives a single entry per CDR3 protein. There are 30,000 to 35,000 distinct CDR3 sequences in the sample; around 4.1% occur only once, and about 5.5% lies in the top ten. This sequence originates from an adult who was a healthcare worker with PCR-confirmed SARS-CoV-2 infection or an uninfected control (not recorded which). Material for sequencing was whole blood. The genes are TRBV29-1 and TRBJ2-3, with 7 bases fitting TRBD1. CDR3 protein: CSVRGPGGFTDTQYF. The DNA of the CDR3 is TGCAGCGTACGAGGGCCAGGGGGTTTCACAGATACGCAGTATTTT.